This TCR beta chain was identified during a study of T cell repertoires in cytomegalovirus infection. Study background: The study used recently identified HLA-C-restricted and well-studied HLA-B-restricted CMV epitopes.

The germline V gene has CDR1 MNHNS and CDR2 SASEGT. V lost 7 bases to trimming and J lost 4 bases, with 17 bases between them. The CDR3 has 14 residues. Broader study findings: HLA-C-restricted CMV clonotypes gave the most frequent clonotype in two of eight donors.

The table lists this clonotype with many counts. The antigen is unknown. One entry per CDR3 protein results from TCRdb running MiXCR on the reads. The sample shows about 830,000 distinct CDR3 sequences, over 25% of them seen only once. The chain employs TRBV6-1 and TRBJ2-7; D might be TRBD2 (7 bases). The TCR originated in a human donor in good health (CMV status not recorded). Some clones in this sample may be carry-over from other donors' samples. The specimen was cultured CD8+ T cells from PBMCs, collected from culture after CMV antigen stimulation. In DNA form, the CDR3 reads TGTGCCAGCAAGGGGGGGCAGGGCGGTTACGAGCAGTACGTC. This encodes CASKGGQGGYEQYV.